What follows are 21 T cell receptor beta chains derived from one specimen sequenced in a study of shared clonotypes between healthy human individuals. Naive CD8 cells, CD45RO-negative and positively selected for CCR7, excluded terminally differentiated effector memory CD45RA+ cells. Libraries were prepared by immunoSEQ multiplex PCR; TCRdb keeps only in-frame clonotypes and omits some of them. The sample records over 2 million clones, 85% to 95% being singletons. Sequences were obtained from naive CD8+ T cells sorted from blood. The receptors shown here come from a man younger than 35 in good health.

On this clone itself: Other nucleotide sequences from this sample produce the same CDR3. This chain uses TRBV4-1 with TRBJ2-7; 7 bases match TRBD2. Per the germline V gene, CDR1 is MGHRA and CDR2 is YSYEKL. J gave up 3 bases and V 3 bases, and 5 bases lay outside the gene matches. This CDR3 has 14 residues. The CDR3 nucleotides read TGCGCCAGCAGCCACCGGCTAGCGGACTACGAGCAGTACTTC. Its protein is CASSHRLADYEQYF.

This chain joins TRBV4-3 and TRBJ2-7; 12 nucleotides agree with TRBD2. J gave up 6 bases and V 4 bases, and 7 bases lay outside the gene matches. The length of the CDR3 is 15 residues. Per the germline V gene, CDR1 is LGHNA and CDR2 is YSLEER. The DNA of the CDR3 is TGCGCCAGCAGCCGATTGACTAGCGGGAGTCTCGAGCAGTACTTC. Its translation is CASSRLTSGSLEQYF.

Worth noting for this clone: Other DNA sequences within the sample encode an identical CDR3. J is TRBJ1-3 and V is TRBV9; perhaps TRBD1 as D (5 bases). The length of the CDR3 is 14 residues. CDR1 is SGDLS and CDR2 is YYNGEE in the germline V gene. V lost 4 bases and J 3 bases, leaving 11 bases between the germline ends. The CDR3 reads CASSSRDGGNTIYF. CDR3 DNA sequence: TGTGCCAGCAGCTCCCGGGACGGTGGAAACACCATATATTTT.

This clone appeared a single time. The chain recombines TRBV5-6 with TRBJ2-1, with 8 bases lining up with TRBD2. Germline loops: CDR1 SGHDT, CDR2 YYEEEE. V was pared by 3 bases and J by 4 bases, with 6 bases of the junction left unmatched. The CDR3 is 15 amino acids. The CDR3 sequence is CASSSSGGPYNEQFF. As DNA, the CDR3 is TGTGCCAGCAGCTCCAGCGGGGGTCCTTACAATGAGCAGTTCTTC.

This clone has more than one count but fewer than ten. The rearrangement joins TRBV6-5 to TRBJ1-6; 8 positions match TRBD1. Germline values: CDR1 MNHEY, CDR2 SVGAGI. V gave up 2 bases and J gave up 8 bases; unmatched junction bases: 2. The CDR3 covers 14 residues. The CDR3 here is CASSYAGGDSPLHF. DNA for the CDR3: TGTGCCAGCAGTTACGCAGGGGGCGATTCACCCCTCCACTTT.

The chain uses TRBV7-2 and TRBJ2-3, with 11 bases fitting TRBD2. The CDR3 sequence is 15 residues long. Germline-derived CDR1 and CDR2 are SGHTA and FQGNSA. Losses at the gene ends were 5 bases for V and 4 bases for J; bases not matched to a gene: 5. Here the CDR3 reads CASSLSGRAADTQYF. CDR3 coding DNA: TGTGCCAGCAGCCTTAGCGGGAGGGCGGCAGATACGCAGTATTTT. Full variable domain (missing parts from reference TRBV7-2 and TRBJ2-3): GAGVSQSPSNKVTEKGKDVELRCDPISGHTALYWYRQSLGQGLEFLIYFQGNSAPDKSGLPSDRFSAERTGGSVSTLTIQRTQQEDSAVYLCASSLSGRAADTQYFGPGTRLTVL.

Of note for this clone: Other DNA sequences in the sample encode the same CDR3. The V and J genes are TRBV4-1 and TRBJ2-2, with 8 bases matching TRBD2. J was trimmed by 2 bases and V by 1 base; bases with no gene match: 6. The CDR3 has 17 residues. Germline V gene lookup returns CDR1 MGHRA and CDR2 YSYEKL. Here the CDR3 reads CASSQGREGPNTGELFF. Written as DNA, the CDR3 is TGCGCCAGCAGCCAAGGCCGGGAGGGCCCTAACACCGGGGAGCTGTTTTTT.

This chain uses TRBV2 with TRBJ1-6; D is undetermined. The CDR3 extends over 18 amino acids. The V gene lost 4 bases and the J gene lost 5 bases, with 21 bases spanning the gap. The germline CDR1 and CDR2 sequences are SNHLY and FYNNEI. CDR3 bases: TGTGCCAGCAGTGGAATTCCTTCAGGTGAACTGAATAATTCACCCCTCCACTTT. It codes for CASSGIPSGELNNSPLHF.

This chain links TRBV6-1 with TRBJ1-2; 7 bases are a match to TRBD1. V was pared by 11 bases and J by 6 bases, with 3 bases of the junction left unmatched. CDR1 and CDR2 from the germline V gene are MNHNS and SASEGT. This CDR3 is built from 10 residues. The CDR3 is CASRGDGYTF. The CDR3 nucleotides are TGTGCCTCCAGGGGGGATGGCTACACCTTC.

CDR3 in amino acids: CASSRRDRGPGEQYF. The DNA of the CDR3 is TGTGCCAGCAGCCGCCGGGACAGGGGGCCGGGAGAGCAGTACTTC. The V call is TRBV11-1, the J call TRBJ2-7; 12 nucleotides match TRBD1. CDR1 and CDR2 (germline): SGHAT, FQDESV (reference sequence). The length of the CDR3 is 15 residues. The J segment lost 7 bases and the V segment lost 5 bases, leaving 9 bases of the junction unmatched.

This rearrangement joins TRBV9 to TRBJ2-2, with D unresolved. Germline CDR1 reads SGDLS; CDR2 reads YYNGEE. CDR3 length: 14 residues. With 6 bases removed from V and 5 bases from J, the gap between germline ends came to 14 bases. The CDR3 here is CASTPGGETGELFF. In DNA, the CDR3 is TGTGCCAGCACCCCGGGTGGGGAAACCGGGGAGCTGTTTTTT.

The chain joins TRBV10-3 to TRBJ1-5; TRBD1 is a possible D gene (5 bases). Between the trimmed V and J ends, which lost 0 bases and 8 bases, there was a span of 11 bases. This CDR3 comprises 14 residues. Germline-derived CDR1 and CDR2 are ENHRY and SYGVKD. CDR3 region: CAISESWGGEPQHF. Written as DNA, the CDR3 is TGTGCCATCAGTGAGTCGTGGGGGGGGGAGCCCCAGCATTTT.

Details on this clone: This same CDR3 is encoded by further DNA sequences in the sample. The chain links TRBV27 to TRBJ2-1; D is unclear. There are 14 residues in the CDR3. Germline assignment: CDR1 MNHEY and CDR2 SMNVEV (reference sequence). V lost 3 bases to trimming and J lost 2 bases, with 8 bases between them. In nucleotides, the CDR3 is TGTGCCAGCAGTTTGCCGGGTCCCTACAATGAGCAGTTCTTC. Translating gives CASSLPGPYNEQFF.

The chain carries TRBV11-2 and TRBJ2-3; 14 nucleotides line up with TRBD2. The CDR3 is 18 amino acids. CDR1 is SGHAT, CDR2 FQNNGV, per germline. Trimming took 2 bases from V and 4 from J; bases not matched to a gene: 8. CDR3 sequence (DNA): TGTGCCAGCAGCTTAATTCCGACTAGCGGGGGGGCCGCAGATACGCAGTATTTT. Its protein is CASSLIPTSGGAADTQYF. The whole variable domain, remainder taken from reference TRBV11-2 and TRBJ2-3, is EAGVAQSPRYKIIEKRQSVAFWCNPISGHATLYWYQQILGQGPKLLIQFQNNGVVDDSQLPKDRFSAERLKGVDSTLKIQPAKLEDSAVYLCASSLIPTSGGAADTQYFGPGTRLTVL.

The chain has TRBV19 and TRBJ1-5; D is possibly TRBD1 (5 bases). V dropped 3 bases and J dropped 6 bases, with 15 bases sitting between them. This CDR3 is 15 amino acids long. Germline values: CDR1 LNHDA, CDR2 SQIVND (reference sequence). The CDR3 region has the DNA TGTGCCAGTAGTATGAGCTTGGGGGGGACTCAGCCCCAGCATTTT. Translation: CASSMSLGGTQPQHF.

This chain links TRBV6-6 with TRBJ2-5; no definite D call. The ends were cut back, 6 bases at V and 5 bases at J, with 13 bases in the middle. Germline V gives CDR1 MNHNY, CDR2 SVGAGI (reference sequence). The CDR3 length is 13 residues. As DNA, the CDR3 is TGTGCCAGCAGAATCCGGGCGTGGGAGACCCAGTACTTC. It yields the protein CASRIRAWETQYF.

The CDR3 DNA follows: TGTGCCAGCAGTTACGGTGGGACAGACCTCTATTACGAGCAGTACTTC. Translation: CASSYGGTDLYYEQYF. This chain links TRBV6-5 with TRBJ2-7, with 7 positions matching TRBD1. This CDR3 has 16 amino acids. V lost 2 bases, J lost 4 bases, and 11 bases stayed unmatched. Germline assignment: CDR1 MNHEY and CDR2 SVGAGI.

A single count supports this clone. The chain recombines TRBV5-1 with TRBJ2-4, with D possibly being TRBD2 (6 bases). The CDR3 is 15 amino acids. From germline, CDR1 is SGHRS and CDR2 YFSETQ. Trimming took off 0 bases at V and 7 bases at J, with 14 bases between the two ends. Here the CDR3 reads CASSLVGGPYNIQYF. In DNA form, the CDR3 reads TGCGCCAGCAGCTTGGTGGGGGGACCTTACAACATTCAGTACTTC.

A single count supports this clone. The gene calls are TRBV2 and TRBJ2-3; 7 nucleotides line up with TRBD2. CDR3 length: 13 residues. Per the germline V gene, CDR1 is SNHLY and CDR2 is FYNNEI. Losses at the gene ends were 7 bases for V and 1 base for J; bases not matched to a gene: 2. The CDR3 sequence: CASIAGGTDTQYF. CDR3 bases: TGTGCCAGCATCGCGGGGGGCACAGATACGCAGTATTTT. Full variable domain (rest looked up from reference TRBV2 and TRBJ2-3): EPEVTQTPSHQVTQMGQEVILRCVPISNHLYFYWYRQILGQKVEFLVSFYNNEISEKSEIFDDQFSVERPDGSNFTLKIRSTKLEDSAMYFCASIAGGTDTQYFGPGTRLTVL.

The genes are TRBV7-9 and TRBJ2-7; possibly TRBD1 for D (5 bases). The V and J ends lost 5 bases and 0 bases respectively, with 17 bases between them. The CDR3 extends over 16 amino acids. The V gene's germline CDR1 is SEHNR and CDR2 FQNEAQ (reference sequence). The CDR3 loop is CASSPAMAGLSYEQYF. Written as DNA, the CDR3 is TGTGCCAGCAGCCCGGCTATGGCAGGGCTCTCCTACGAGCAGTACTTC.

The rearrangement joins TRBV2 to TRBJ2-7, with 8 bases lining up with TRBD1. The CDR3 loop spans 13 amino acids. V shed 4 bases, J shed 5 bases, and the junction held 4 bases outside the gene matches. Germline assignment: CDR1 SNHLY and CDR2 FYNNEI. DNA for the CDR3: TGTGCCAGCAGTGTGGGACAGGTCGACGAGCAGTACTTC. Encoded protein: CASSVGQVDEQYF. Looking up the rest from reference TRBV2 and TRBJ2-7 gives the full variable domain: EPEVTQTPSHQVTQMGQEVILRCVPISNHLYFYWYRQILGQKVEFLVSFYNNEISEKSEIFDDQFSVERPDGSNFTLKIRSTKLEDSAMYFCASSVGQVDEQYFGPGTRLTVT.